The 25 T cell receptor beta chains below were found in one sample sequenced in a study of blood T cell repertoires in COVID-19. Produced via immunoSEQ multiplex PCR; TCRdb's table is partial and in-frame only. The table records 450,000 or so clones, 70% to 90% of them present only once. Source material: peripheral blood. These receptors all stem from a man aged 18 to 29 with COVID-19, enrolled during active disease.

The chain joins TRBV20-1 to TRBJ1-1; D not certain. The V end lost 5 bases, the J end lost 1 base, and 5 bases lay between the germline ends. The germline V gene encodes CDR1 DFQATT and CDR2 SNEGSKA (reference sequence). The CDR3 consists of 11 residues. In nucleotides, the CDR3 is TGCAGTGCTTGGAGGAACACTGAAGCTTTCTTT. The encoded protein is CSAWRNTEAFF.

The chain's CDR3 is CASSPSQGLHSPLHF. The CDR3 region has the DNA TGTGCCAGCAGCCCCTCCCAGGGGTTGCATTCACCCCTCCACTTT. This chain uses TRBV3-1 (or the pseudogene TRBV3-2) with TRBJ1-6; perhaps TRBD1 as D (6 bases). The CDR3 length is 15 residues. Germline CDR1 reads LGHDT; CDR2 reads YNNKEL (reference sequence). Trimming cost V 4 bases and J 8 bases, with 15 bases left between them.

The chain is built from TRBV4-1 and TRBJ2-2, with 8 bases fitting TRBD2. Germline CDR1 reads MGHRA; CDR2 reads YSYEKL. This CDR3 has 16 amino acids. V dropped 4 bases and J dropped 3; count of bases not matched to a gene: 7. Here the CDR3 DNA reads TGCGCCAGCAGCCTAAGGACTAGCTTGTACACCGGGGAGCTGTTTTTT. It specifies CASSLRTSLYTGELFF.

The V call is TRBV7-9, the J call TRBJ2-5; D is perhaps TRBD1 (6 bases). The germline V gene has CDR1 SEHNR and CDR2 FQNEAQ (reference sequence). The CDR3 loop spans 14 amino acids. Trimming cost V 0 bases and J 5 bases, with 10 bases left between them. CDR3 amino acids: CASSLARGGETQYF. In DNA, the CDR3 is TGTGCCAGCAGCTTAGCCAGGGGCGGGGAGACCCAGTACTTC.

The rearrangement joins TRBV10-3 to TRBJ1-6, with 10 bases matching TRBD1. The germline V gene encodes CDR1 ENHRY and CDR2 SYGVKD. The V gene end was trimmed by 6 bases and the J gene end by 4 bases; junction bases not matched to a gene: 6. CDR3 size: 16 residues. In nucleotides, the CDR3 is TGTGCCATCAGGACGGACAGGGGGGAATATAATTCACCCCTCCACTTT. It yields the protein CAIRTDRGEYNSPLHF.

This clone was seen only once. The rearrangement links TRBV28 to TRBJ1-1, with 7 bases identical to TRBD1. Germline values: CDR1 MDHEN, CDR2 SYDVKM. V gave up 3 bases and J gave up 6 bases; unmatched junction bases: 10. This CDR3 spans 15 amino acids. The CDR3: CASSFFETGEAEAFF. CDR3 in DNA: TGTGCCAGCAGTTTTTTCGAAACAGGGGAAGCTGAAGCTTTCTTT.

The chain employs TRBV28 and TRBJ2-7; 10 bases fit TRBD1. Per germline, CDR1 MDHEN and CDR2 SYDVKM. Trimming took 8 bases from V and 4 from J; bases not matched to a gene: 11. The CDR3 covers 15 residues. CDR3: CASRPTGGVRYEQYF. The DNA for the CDR3 is TGTGCCAGCCGACCGACAGGGGGCGTTAGGTACGAGCAGTACTTC.

The rearrangement uses TRBV19 and TRBJ1-1; D might be TRBD1 (5 bases). CDR1 is LNHDA and CDR2 is SQIVND in the germline V gene (reference sequence). V was clipped by 1 base and J by 5 bases, with 11 bases between them. This CDR3 contains 14 residues. The DNA for the CDR3 is TGTGCCAGTAGTATAGTTGGGGCGGGGACTGAAGCTTTCTTT. Translation: CASSIVGAGTEAFF.

J is TRBJ2-3 and V is TRBV6-1; TRBD1 matches at 7 bases. CDR3 length equals 14 residues. Looked up from germline, CDR1 is MNHNS and CDR2 is SASEGT. Trimming cost V 3 bases and J 6 bases; bases outside gene matches: 6. In DNA form, the CDR3 reads TGTGCCAGCAGTGACCCAAACAGGGGCGATACGCAGTATTTT. Translated, it gives CASSDPNRGDTQYF.

The rearrangement uses TRBV29-1 and TRBJ2-7, with a possible D match to TRBD1 (5 bases). The V and J ends lost 4 bases and 2 bases respectively, with 6 bases between them. This CDR3 contains 11 residues. Germline V gene sequence: CDR1 SQVTM, CDR2 ANQGSEA. CDR3 coding DNA: TGCAGCGTTGCACAGGCCTACGAGCAGTACTTC. Its translation is CSVAQAYEQYF.

The rearrangement joins TRBV6-4 to TRBJ1-2, with TRBD1 matching 10 bases. This CDR3 spans 15 amino acids. Germline V CDR1 and CDR2: MRHNA, SNTAGT. The V segment lost 0 bases and the J segment 7 bases; nucleotides outside the gene matches: 5. The CDR3 spells CASSDSGQGTAGYTF. The CDR3 coding sequence is TGTGCCAGCAGTGACTCGGGACAGGGGACAGCTGGCTACACCTTC.

V is TRBV4-1 and J is TRBJ1-1, with TRBD1 identical over 8 bases. With 5 bases clipped from V and 6 bases from J, the junction kept 14 bases outside the gene matches. The CDR3 extends over 16 amino acids. CDR1 is MGHRA, CDR2 YSYEKL, per germline. Here the CDR3 DNA reads TGCGCCAGCAGCTTTAGGGCCGGACAGGGCGGGTCTGAAGCTTTCTTT. This sequence encodes CASSFRAGQGGSEAFF.

The J gene is TRBJ2-7, the V gene TRBV25-1; D gene uncertain. Germline loops: CDR1 MGHDK, CDR2 SYGVNS. This CDR3 comprises 14 residues. Trimming pared 4 bases from V and 3 bases from J, leaving 13 bases between. The CDR3, as DNA: TGTGCCAGCAGTGGACCTAGGAGCTTCTACGAGCAGTACTTC. Its translation is CASSGPRSFYEQYF.

The chain recombines TRBV27 with TRBJ2-5; D is perhaps TRBD2 (5 bases). Germline V gives CDR1 MNHEY, CDR2 SMNVEV (reference sequence). Between the trimmed V and J ends, which lost 0 bases and 0 bases, there was a span of 8 bases. The CDR3 has 15 amino acids. CDR3 in amino acids: CASSLSPGDQETQYF. The DNA of the CDR3 is TGTGCCAGCAGTTTATCCCCCGGGGACCAAGAGACCCAGTACTTC.

The chain uses TRBV6-4 and TRBJ2-1; D is perhaps TRBD1 (6 bases). The CDR3 loop spans 15 amino acids. V lost 3 bases, J lost 3 bases, and 12 bases lay in between. Germline V CDR1 and CDR2: MRHNA, SNTAGT. DNA for the CDR3: TGTGCCAGCAGTGAGGAGCAGGGGAACTACAATGAGCAGTTCTTC. Protein product: CASSEEQGNYNEQFF.

DNA of the CDR3: TGTGCCAGCAGCAGTGACAGTCTTAAAGAGACCCAGTACTTC. Translated, it gives CASSSDSLKETQYF. The V gene is TRBV21-1, the J gene TRBJ2-5; the D call of TRBD1 is as the table states it, not checked on the DNA. TRBV21-1 is assigned pseudogene status. This CDR3 is built from 14 residues.

The chain employs TRBV6-2 or TRBV6-3 and TRBJ1-1, with D hard to call. Germline V gene sequence: CDR1 MNHEY, CDR2 SVGEGT. This CDR3 is 14 amino acids long. V lost 5 bases and J lost 1, with 11 bases in between. The CDR3 loop is CASSNTRRNTEAFF. The CDR3 region has the DNA TGTGCCAGCAGTAATACGAGGAGGAACACTGAAGCTTTCTTT.

The gene calls are TRBV27 and TRBJ2-1; 11 positions match TRBD2. Germline V lookup: CDR1 MNHEY, CDR2 SMNVEV (reference sequence). The CDR3 contains 16 residues. Germline trimming cut 3 bases from V and 7 bases from J; bases unmatched to any gene: 8. CDR3 bases: TGTGCCAGCAGTTTGGGGGCACTAGCGGGAGTTAATGAGCAGTTCTTC. Encoded protein: CASSLGALAGVNEQFF.

The chain combines TRBV5-6 with TRBJ2-5; TRBD1 matches 8 bases. The length of the CDR3 is 14 residues. The germline CDR1 and CDR2 sequences are SGHDT and YYEEEE. Losses at the gene ends were 4 bases for V and 5 bases for J; bases not matched to a gene: 7. The CDR3 DNA reads TGTGCCAGCAGCCAGTCAGGGGGCGTGGAGACCCAGTACTTC. Translation gives CASSQSGGVETQYF.

The rearrangement joins TRBV4-1 to TRBJ2-3, with D uncertain. Trimming stripped 0 bases from V and 0 bases from J, with 7 bases between. The CDR3 runs to 15 residues. Germline V gives CDR1 MGHRA, CDR2 YSYEKL. The CDR3 here is CASSQELVSTDTQYF. DNA for the CDR3: TGCGCCAGCAGCCAAGAGCTAGTGAGCACAGATACGCAGTATTTT.

V is TRBV5-1 and J is TRBJ2-4, with D tentatively TRBD1 (5 bases). CDR3 length: 18 amino acids. Trimming left V 0 bases short and J 0 bases short, with 16 bases between. The germline gives CDR1 SGHRS, CDR2 YFSETQ. DNA for the CDR3: TGCGCCAGCAGCTTGGACAGGTCTCAATCTTCAGCCAAAAACATTCAGTACTTC. Protein product: CASSLDRSQSSAKNIQYF.

This clone is a singleton in its sample. The rearrangement uses TRBV30 and TRBJ2-2; 7 bases align to TRBD2. The CDR3 contains 14 residues. V gave up 2 bases and J gave up 6 bases; unmatched junction bases: 6. CDR1 GTSNPN and CDR2 SVGIG come from the germline V gene (reference sequence). The CDR3 coding sequence is TGTGCCTGGAGTTACGGACTAGAGGCCGGGGAGCTGTTTTTT. It specifies CAWSYGLEAGELFF.

The chain carries TRBV6-5 and TRBJ1-5; 8 bases are shared with TRBD1. Germline values: CDR1 MNHEY, CDR2 SVGAGI. The CDR3 has 14 amino acids. V lost 7 bases and J lost 3; bases outside the gene matches: 5. The CDR3 region has the DNA TGTGCCAGCACTTGGGACAGGATCAATCAGCCCCAGCATTTT. It is translated as CASTWDRINQPQHF.

This sequence joins TRBV5-1 and TRBJ1-3; TRBD1 is a possible D gene (6 bases). This CDR3 is 19 amino acids long. Trimming took 5 bases from V and 2 from J, leaving 26 bases between them. Germline CDR1 and CDR2: SGHRS and YFSETQ. For the CDR3, the DNA is TGCGCCAGCAGTTCAACAGGGAATTCTTTTCAAGATGCTGGAAACACCATATATTTT. Protein sequence: CASSSTGNSFQDAGNTIYF.

The rearrangement links TRBV18 to TRBJ1-2; 7 nucleotides line up with TRBD1. Germline trimming cut 3 bases from V and 4 bases from J; bases unmatched to any gene: 5. This CDR3 contains 14 residues. Germline loops: CDR1 KGHSH, CDR2 LQKENI. CDR3 coding DNA: TGTGCCAGCTCACCCGGACAGGATGGCTATGGCTACACCTTC. Translation gives CASSPGQDGYGYTF.